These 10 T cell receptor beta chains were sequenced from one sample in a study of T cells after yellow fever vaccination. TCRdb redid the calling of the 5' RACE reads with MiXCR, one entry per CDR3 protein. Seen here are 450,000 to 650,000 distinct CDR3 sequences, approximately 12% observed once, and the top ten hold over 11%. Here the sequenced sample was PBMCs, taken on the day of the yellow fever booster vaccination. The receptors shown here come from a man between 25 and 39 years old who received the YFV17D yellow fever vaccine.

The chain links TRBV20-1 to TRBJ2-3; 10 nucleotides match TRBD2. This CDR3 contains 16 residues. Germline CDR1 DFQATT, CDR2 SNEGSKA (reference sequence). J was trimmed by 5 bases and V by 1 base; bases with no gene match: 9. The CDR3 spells CSARGRSGRGRDTQYF. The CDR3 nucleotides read TGCAGTGCTAGAGGACGAAGCGGGAGGGGCAGAGATACGCAGTATTTT.

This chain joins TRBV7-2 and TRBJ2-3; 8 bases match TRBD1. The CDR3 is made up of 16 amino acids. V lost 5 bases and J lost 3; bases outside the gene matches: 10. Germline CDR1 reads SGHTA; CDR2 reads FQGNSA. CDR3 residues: CASSQRTGRATDTQYF. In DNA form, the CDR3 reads TGTGCCAGCAGCCAGAGGACAGGGCGGGCGACAGATACGCAGTATTTT. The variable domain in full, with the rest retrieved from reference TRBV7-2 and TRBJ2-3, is GAGVSQSPSNKVTEKGKDVELRCDPISGHTALYWYRQSLGQGLEFLIYFQGNSAPDKSGLPSDRFSAERTGGSVSTLTIQRTQQEDSAVYLCASSQRTGRATDTQYFGPGTRLTVL.

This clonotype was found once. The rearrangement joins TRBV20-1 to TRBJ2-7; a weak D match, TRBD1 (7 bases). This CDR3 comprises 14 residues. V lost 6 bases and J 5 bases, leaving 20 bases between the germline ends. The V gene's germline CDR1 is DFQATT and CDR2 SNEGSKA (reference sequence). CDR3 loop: CSAAGAGGMNEQYF. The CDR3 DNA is TGCAGTGCAGCTGGGGCAGGGGGGATGAACGAGCAGTACTTC.

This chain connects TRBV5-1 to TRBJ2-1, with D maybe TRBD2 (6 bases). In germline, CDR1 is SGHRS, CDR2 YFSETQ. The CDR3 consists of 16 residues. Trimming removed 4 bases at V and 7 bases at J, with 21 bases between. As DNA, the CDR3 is TGCGCCAGCAGCGATAGCGGTAAGGGAGTAGGTAATGAGCAGTTCTTC. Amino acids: CASSDSGKGVGNEQFF.

The CDR3 DNA reads as TGCGCCACTCCCCAATTGGGGGACACAGATACGCAGTATTTT. The encoded protein is CATPQLGDTDTQYF. The rearrangement links TRBV10-2 to TRBJ2-3; D assignment may be TRBD1 or TRBD2 (5 bases each). From germline, CDR1 is WSHSY and CDR2 SAAADI. This CDR3 spans 14 amino acids. V lost 10 bases and J 2 bases, leaving 16 bases between the germline ends.

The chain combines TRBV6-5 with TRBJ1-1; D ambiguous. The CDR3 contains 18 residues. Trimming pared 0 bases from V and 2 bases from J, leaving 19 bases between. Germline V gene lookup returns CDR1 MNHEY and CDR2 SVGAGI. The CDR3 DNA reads TGTGCCAGCAGTTACTCGAACAGAGGGTCGCCCCGAAACACTGAAGCTTTCTTT. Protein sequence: CASSYSNRGSPRNTEAFF.

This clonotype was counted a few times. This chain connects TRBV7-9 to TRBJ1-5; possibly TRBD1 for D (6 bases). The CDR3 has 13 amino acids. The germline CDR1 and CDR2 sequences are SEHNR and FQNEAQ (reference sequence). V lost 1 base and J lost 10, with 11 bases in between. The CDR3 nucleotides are TGTGCCAGCAGCTTAGGAGGGGGTCTTCCCCAGCATTTT. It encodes CASSLGGGLPQHF.

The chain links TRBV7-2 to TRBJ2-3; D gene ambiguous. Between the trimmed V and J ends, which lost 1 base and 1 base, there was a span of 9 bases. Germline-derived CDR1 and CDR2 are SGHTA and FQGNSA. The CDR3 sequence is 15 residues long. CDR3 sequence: CASSLVVGRTDTQYF. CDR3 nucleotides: TGTGCCAGCAGCTTAGTTGTAGGCCGCACAGATACGCAGTATTTT.

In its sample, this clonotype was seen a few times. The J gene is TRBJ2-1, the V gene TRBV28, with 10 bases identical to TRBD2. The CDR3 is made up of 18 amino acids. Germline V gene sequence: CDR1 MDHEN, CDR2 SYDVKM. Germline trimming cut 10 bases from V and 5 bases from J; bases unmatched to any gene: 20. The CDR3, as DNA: TGTGCCACTCGCGTGAGGGCTAGGAAACTAGCGGGGCACAATGAGCAGTTCTTC. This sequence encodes CATRVRARKLAGHNEQFF.

The chain's CDR3 is CSVDADRVLWTQYF. The CDR3 coding sequence is TGCAGCGTTGACGCGGACAGGGTTCTGTGGACCCAGTACTTC. The chain is built from TRBV29-1 and TRBJ2-5; 8 positions match TRBD1. Trimming at V came to 3 bases and at J to 7 bases, leaving 10 bases not matched to a gene. This CDR3 has 14 residues. CDR1 and CDR2 from the germline V gene are SQVTM and ANQGSEA.